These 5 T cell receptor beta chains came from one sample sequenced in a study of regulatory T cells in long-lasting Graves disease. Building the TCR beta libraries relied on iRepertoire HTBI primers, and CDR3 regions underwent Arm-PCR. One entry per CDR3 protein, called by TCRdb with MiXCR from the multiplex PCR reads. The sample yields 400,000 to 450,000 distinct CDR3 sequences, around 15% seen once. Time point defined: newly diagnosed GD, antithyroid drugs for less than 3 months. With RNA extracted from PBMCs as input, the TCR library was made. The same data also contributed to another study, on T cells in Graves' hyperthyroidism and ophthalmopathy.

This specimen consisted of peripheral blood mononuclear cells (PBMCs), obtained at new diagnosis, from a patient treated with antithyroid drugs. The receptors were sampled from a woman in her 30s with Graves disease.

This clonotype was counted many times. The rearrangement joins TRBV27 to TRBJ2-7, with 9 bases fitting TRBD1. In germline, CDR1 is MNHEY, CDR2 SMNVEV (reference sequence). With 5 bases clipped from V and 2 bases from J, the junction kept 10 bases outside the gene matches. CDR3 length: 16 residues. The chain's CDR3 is CASSPPDRGVPYEQYF. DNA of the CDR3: TGTGCCAGCAGTCCACCGGACAGGGGAGTCCCCTACGAGCAGTACTTC.

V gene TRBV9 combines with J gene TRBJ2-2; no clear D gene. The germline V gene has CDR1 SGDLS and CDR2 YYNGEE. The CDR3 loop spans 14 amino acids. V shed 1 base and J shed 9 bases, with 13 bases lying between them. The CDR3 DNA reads TGTGCCAGCAGCGTAACTGGGATTCACTGGGAGCTGTTTTTT. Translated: CASSVTGIHWELFF.

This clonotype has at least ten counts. The CDR3 DNA follows: TGTGCCAGCAGGCTTGACAGGGGGCATTCTGGTGGCTACACCTTC. Translating gives CASRLDRGHSGGYTF. This rearrangement joins TRBV2 to TRBJ1-2; 10 positions match TRBD1. V shed 6 bases and J 7 bases; nucleotides not matched to a gene: 11. The CDR3 runs 15 residues. The V gene's germline CDR1 is SNHLY and CDR2 FYNNEI. The full variable domain, completed using reference TRBV2 and TRBJ1-2, is EPEVTQTPSHQVTQMGQEVILRCVPISNHLYFYWYRQILGQKVEFLVSFYNNEISEKSEIFDDQFSVERPDGSNFTLKIRSTKLEDSAMYFCASRLDRGHSGGYTFGSGTRLTVV.

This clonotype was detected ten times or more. The CDR3 DNA reads TGCAGTGCTAGAGATTCCGTGGGTGACAGGGACTATGGCTACACCTTC. It codes for CSARDSVGDRDYGYTF. J is TRBJ1-2 and V is TRBV20-1, with TRBD1 matching over 7 bases. The junction had 10 bases not matched to a gene; V was cut back by 0 bases and J by 3 bases. Per germline, CDR1 DFQATT and CDR2 SNEGSKA (reference sequence). The CDR3 runs 16 residues.

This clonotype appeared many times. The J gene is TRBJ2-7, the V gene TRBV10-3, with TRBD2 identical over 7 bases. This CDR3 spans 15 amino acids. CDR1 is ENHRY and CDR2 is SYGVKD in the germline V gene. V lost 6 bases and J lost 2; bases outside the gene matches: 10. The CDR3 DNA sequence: TGTGCCATCAGCCCTGTGGCGGGAGTTACCTACGAGCAGTACTTC. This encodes CAISPVAGVTYEQYF.